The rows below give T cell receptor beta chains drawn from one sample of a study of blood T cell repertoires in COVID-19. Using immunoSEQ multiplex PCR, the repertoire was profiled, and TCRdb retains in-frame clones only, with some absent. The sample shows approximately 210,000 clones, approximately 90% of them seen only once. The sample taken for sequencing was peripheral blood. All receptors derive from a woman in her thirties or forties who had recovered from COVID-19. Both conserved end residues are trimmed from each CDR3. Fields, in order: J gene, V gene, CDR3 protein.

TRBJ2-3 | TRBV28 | ASSTVTGDLTDTQY
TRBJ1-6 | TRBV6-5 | ASTTDGGANSPLH
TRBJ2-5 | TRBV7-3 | ASRRTRWETQY
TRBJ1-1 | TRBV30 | AWRHVALPNTEAF
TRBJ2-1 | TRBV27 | ASSLARTSVYNEQF
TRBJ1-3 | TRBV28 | ASSFAGPLSGGNTIY
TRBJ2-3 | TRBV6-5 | ASDVGVSTDTQY
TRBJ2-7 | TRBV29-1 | SVMGEEAQPYEQY
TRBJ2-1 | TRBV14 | ASSYRLGTGIYNEQF
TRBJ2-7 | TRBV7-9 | ASSLAPGWEQY
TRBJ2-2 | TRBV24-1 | ASSGSRTGELF
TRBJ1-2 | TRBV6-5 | ASSLAFGNYGYT
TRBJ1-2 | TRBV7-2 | ASSLETGPHGYT
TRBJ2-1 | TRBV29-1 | SVGRLRSNEQF
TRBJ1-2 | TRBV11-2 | ASSLDTGGTGYT
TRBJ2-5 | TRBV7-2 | ASSGRLAGGGETQY
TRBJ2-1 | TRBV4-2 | ASSRSGSNYNEQF
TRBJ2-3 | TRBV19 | ASSPASGRATDTQY
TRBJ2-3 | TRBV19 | ASSLSGVMGTDTQY
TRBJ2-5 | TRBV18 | ASSPLVGSGETQY
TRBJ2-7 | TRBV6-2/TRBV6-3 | ASSSGLADH
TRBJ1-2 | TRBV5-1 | ASTLNDRGQGGYT
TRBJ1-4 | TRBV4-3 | ASSQGQGRGNEKLF
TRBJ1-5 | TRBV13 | ASSLGRGVQPQH
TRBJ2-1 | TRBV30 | AWSAGTTVNEQF
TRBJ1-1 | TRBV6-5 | ASTHSQPNTEAF
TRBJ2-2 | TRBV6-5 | ASSRGQNTGELF
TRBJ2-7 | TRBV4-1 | ASSQTGTSVSEQY
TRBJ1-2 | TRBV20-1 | SASRRTANYGYT
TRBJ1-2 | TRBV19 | ASSIVPYGYT
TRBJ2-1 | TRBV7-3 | ASSGGTQNNEQF
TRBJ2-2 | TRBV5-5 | ASSRAGTGVTGELF
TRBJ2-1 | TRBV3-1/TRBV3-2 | ASSQINVNEQF
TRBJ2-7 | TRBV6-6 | ATRHRGIIYEQY
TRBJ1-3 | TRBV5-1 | ASSPGGVFPRGNTIY
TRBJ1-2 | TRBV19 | ASRTRDYGYT
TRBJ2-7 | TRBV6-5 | ASSKLATYEQY
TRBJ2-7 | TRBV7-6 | ASTIRGPPSDPKYEQY
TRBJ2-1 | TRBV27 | ASSLSIFGGGEQF
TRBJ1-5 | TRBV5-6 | ASSLRVTDFQPQH
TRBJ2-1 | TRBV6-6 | ASSDRGGYNEQF
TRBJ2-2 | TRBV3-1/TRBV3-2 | ASSQQPGYTGELF
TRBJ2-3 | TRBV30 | AWSPLRTSGSGDTQY
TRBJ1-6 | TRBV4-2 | ASSQGTGENSPLH
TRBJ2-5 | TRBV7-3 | ASSRQPPTSGRGETQY
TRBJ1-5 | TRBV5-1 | ASSLGQGANQPQH
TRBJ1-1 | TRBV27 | ASRGQTNTEAF
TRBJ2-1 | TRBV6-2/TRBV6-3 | ASSYLGTGGNEQF
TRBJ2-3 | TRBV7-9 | ASSLQGRDRDTQY
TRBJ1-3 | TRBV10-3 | AITGAGNTIY
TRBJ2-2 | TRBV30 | AWRRSGELF
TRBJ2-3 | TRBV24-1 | ATSDFRGSTDTQY
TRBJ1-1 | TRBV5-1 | ASREGTGVNTEAF
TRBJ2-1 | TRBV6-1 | ASSEEEFSYNEQF
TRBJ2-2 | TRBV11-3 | ASSAGGGTELF
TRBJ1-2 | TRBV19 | ASSIPTGQIIGYT
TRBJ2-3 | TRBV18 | ASSPWDTSTDTQY
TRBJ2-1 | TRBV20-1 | SASSGRAGNEQF
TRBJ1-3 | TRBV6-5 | ASSPAASYGNTIY